This entry lists 29 T cell receptor beta chains sequenced from one sample in a study of CD8 T cells in Susac syndrome (dated by TCRdb to about 2019). Receptor libraries were prepared by the immunoSEQ multiplex PCR assay. RNA was extracted using the RNeasy kit, and roughly 0.5 to 1 ug of the RNA was reverse transcribed with random hexamers. TCRdb took the public reads, trimmed them with fastp at Q25, ran MiXCR for clone calling and kept in-frame beta chains. Records with the same CDR3 protein are collapsed into one entry carrying the most frequent genes and DNA. The sample table contains about 150,000 distinct CDR3 sequences; only one count was recorded for 95% of them. Of the sample, 0.15% falls within the top ten clones. The sample consisted of CD8+ T cells from PBMCs. These receptors all stem from a human donor with multiple sclerosis.

J is TRBJ2-5 and V is TRBV29-1, with 7 nucleotides matching TRBD2. The V segment lost 5 bases and the J segment 2 bases; nucleotides outside the gene matches: 11. Germline V lookup: CDR1 SQVTM, CDR2 ANQGSEA. The CDR3 is 15 amino acids. The CDR3: CSVRGDYDPQETQYF. The DNA for the CDR3 is TGCAGCGTTCGCGGGGACTACGACCCTCAAGAGACCCAGTACTTC. The whole variable domain, remainder taken from reference TRBV29-1 and TRBJ2-5, is SAVISQKPSRDICQRGTSLTIQCQVDSQVTMMFWYRQQPGQSLTLIATANQGSEATYESGFVIDKFPISRPNLTFSTLTVSNMSPEDSSIYLCSVRGDYDPQETQYFGPGTRLLVL.

A note on this clonotype: Without the conserved terminal phenylalanine or tryptophan, this CDR3 likely stems from a read error. The CDR3: CASSPGQGHTEAFL. The CDR3, as DNA: TGTGCCAGCAGCCCAGGACAGGGCCACACTGAAGCTTTCCTT. V usage is TRBV11-2 and J usage is TRBJ1-1, with TRBD1 matching 8 bases. The V gene end was trimmed by 5 bases and the J gene end by 3 bases; junction bases not matched to a gene: 5. CDR1 and CDR2 (germline): SGHAT, FQNNGV. The CDR3 covers 14 residues.

V usage is TRBV7-9 and J usage is TRBJ2-7; D possibly corresponds to TRBD1 (5 bases). In germline, CDR1 is SEHNR, CDR2 FQNEAQ (reference sequence). There are 15 residues in the CDR3. The V end lost 5 bases, the J end lost 0 bases, and 14 bases lay between the germline ends. CDR3 bases: TGTGCCAGCAGCGCTACAGGTGTCGGCTCCTACGAGCAGTACTTC. Translated, it gives CASSATGVGSYEQYF.

The chain is built from TRBV5-1 and TRBJ1-5; 11 bases line up with TRBD1. V was clipped by 0 bases and J by 6 bases; unmatched bases: 5. The CDR3 runs to 16 residues. Germline CDR1 SGHRS, CDR2 YFSETQ. DNA for the CDR3: TGCGCCAGCAGCTTGGGGACAGGGGGCGAGGGTCAGCCCCAGCATTTT. Encoded protein: CASSLGTGGEGQPQHF. The variable domain in full, completed from reference TRBV5-1 and TRBJ1-5, reads KAGVTQTPRYLIKTRGQQVTLSCSPISGHRSVSWYQQTPGQGLQFLFEYFSETQRNKGNFPGRFSGRQFSNSRSEMNVSTLELGDSALYLCASSLGTGGEGQPQHFGDGTRLSIL.

The J gene is TRBJ2-7, the V gene TRBV30, with 11 bases aligning to TRBD1. The J segment lost 1 base and the V segment lost 3 bases, leaving 5 bases of the junction unmatched. Germline values: CDR1 GTSNPN, CDR2 SVGIG (reference sequence). This CDR3 has 15 amino acids. CDR3 region: CAWSFGTGGSYEQYV. DNA of the CDR3: TGTGCCTGGAGCTTCGGGACAGGGGGATCCTACGAGCAGTACGTC.

The chain is built from TRBV14 and TRBJ2-1; D may be TRBD1 (6 bases). From germline, CDR1 is SGHDN and CDR2 FVKESK. V lost 2 bases, J lost 2 bases, and 10 bases lay in between. The CDR3 length is 15 residues. CDR3 in DNA: TGTGCCAGCAGCCAATTCAGGACAGCCTACAATGAGCAGTTCTTC. Amino acids: CASSQFRTAYNEQFF.

The genes are TRBV6-5 and TRBJ1-5; D is undetermined. This CDR3 has 13 amino acids. Trimming took 2 bases from V and 3 from J, leaving 5 bases between them. Germline lookup yields CDR1 MNHEY and CDR2 SVGAGI. This chain's CDR3 is CASSYRDNQPQHF. In nucleotides, the CDR3 is TGTGCCAGCAGTTACAGGGACAATCAGCCCCAGCATTTT.

As DNA, the CDR3 is TGTGCCAGTACTCCGGGACAGGGGGTAGGCTCACCCCTCCACTTT. Its translation is CASTPGQGVGSPLHF. This chain uses TRBV19 with TRBJ1-6; 11 nucleotides match TRBD1. The CDR3 extends over 15 amino acids. CDR1 and CDR2 from the germline V gene are LNHDA and SQIVND (reference sequence). The trim removed 7 bases at V and 10 bases at J, leaving 9 bases unmatched.

CDR3 sequence (DNA): TGCAGCGTTGAACGGGTTACCGGGTGGGCTGAGCAGTTCTTC. Protein product: CSVERVTGWAEQFF. The V and J genes are TRBV29-1 and TRBJ2-1; D call uncertain. Trimming removed 2 bases at V and 9 bases at J, with 17 bases between. The CDR3 extends over 14 amino acids. Germline V gene data show CDR1 as SQVTM and CDR2 as ANQGSEA.

This sequence joins TRBV20-1 and TRBJ1-1, with a weak D call TRBD1 (6 bases). Trimming removed 0 bases from V and 11 bases from J, with 16 bases in between. The CDR3 loop spans 13 amino acids. Looked up from germline, CDR1 is DFQATT and CDR2 is SNEGSKA (reference sequence). Here the CDR3 DNA reads TGCAGTGCTAGAGATTCGGGGGGCCGTACGGCTTTCTTT. This translates into CSARDSGGRTAFF.

The chain employs TRBV6-6 and TRBJ2-1; 8 bases align to TRBD2. The CDR3 is 14 amino acids. Germline V gives CDR1 MNHNY, CDR2 SVGAGI (reference sequence). V dropped 5 bases and J dropped 4; count of bases not matched to a gene: 4. CDR3 region: CASSSGGRYNEQFF. In DNA form, the CDR3 reads TGTGCCAGCAGTAGCGGGGGCCGGTACAATGAGCAGTTCTTC.

This sequence joins TRBV5-1 and TRBJ2-6; D remains unclear. Germline-derived CDR1 and CDR2 are SGHRS and YFSETQ. V was shortened by 0 bases and J by 0 bases, with 13 bases between the two germline ends. The CDR3 is 18 amino acids. CDR3 sequence: CASSLGADFNSGANVLTF. Written as DNA, the CDR3 is TGCGCCAGCAGCTTGGGGGCGGATTTTAACTCTGGGGCCAACGTCCTGACTTTC.

This chain links TRBV29-1 with TRBJ1-1, with TRBD1 matching over 8 bases. Germline V gene lookup returns CDR1 SQVTM and CDR2 ANQGSEA. The ends lost 7 bases at V and 1 base at J; junction bases unmatched: 5. This CDR3 contains 13 residues. The CDR3: CSDTGGGNTEAFF. The DNA of the CDR3 is TGCAGCGACACAGGGGGGGGGAACACTGAAGCTTTCTTT.

CDR3 region: CSATPTPTVNEQFF. CDR3 in DNA: TGCAGTGCTACTCCCACCCCGACGGTCAATGAGCAGTTCTTC. The V gene is TRBV20-1, the J gene TRBJ2-1, with unresolved D. V was cut by 4 bases and J by 6 bases, with 16 bases left in between. The CDR3 length is 14 residues. Germline V CDR1 and CDR2: DFQATT, SNEGSKA (reference sequence).

This chain connects TRBV12-3 or TRBV12-4 to TRBJ2-7, with 9 bases that match TRBD2. This CDR3 comprises 15 residues. Losses at the gene ends were 5 bases for V and 4 bases for J; bases not matched to a gene: 9. The CDR3 sequence is CASSPGVAGEYEQYV. In DNA, the CDR3 is TGTGCCAGCAGTCCGGGGGTAGCGGGGGAATACGAGCAGTACGTC.

CDR3: CASSVDGWETGDTEAFF. The CDR3 region has the DNA TGTGCCAGCAGCGTAGATGGGTGGGAGACAGGGGACACTGAAGCTTTCTTT. The rearrangement uses TRBV9 and TRBJ1-1, with 8 bases aligning to TRBD1. V was clipped by 0 bases and J by 3 bases; unmatched bases: 10. The CDR3 totals 17 residues. Germline lookup yields CDR1 SGDLS and CDR2 YYNGEE.

The rearrangement joins TRBV27 to TRBJ1-1, with 8 nucleotides matching TRBD1. V was pared by 4 bases and J by 10 bases, with 5 bases of the junction left unmatched. Germline V lookup: CDR1 MNHEY, CDR2 SMNVEV (reference sequence). The CDR3 runs 12 residues. CDR3 in amino acids: CASSSQGAAAFF. The CDR3 DNA follows: TGTGCCAGCAGTTCCCAGGGGGCGGCAGCTTTCTTT.

The chain links TRBV7-6 to TRBJ2-7, with unresolved D. Deletions cut 2 bases from V and 3 bases from J, with 11 bases between. Germline CDR1 reads SGHVS; CDR2 reads FNYEAQ. CDR3 size: 14 residues. The chain's CDR3 is CASSLWRDNYEQYV. The CDR3 coding sequence is TGTGCCAGCAGCTTATGGCGAGACAACTACGAGCAGTACGTC.

Only one count was recorded for this clonotype. The CDR3 bases are TGTGCCAGCAGCCCGTCGACTAGCACAGATACGCAGTATTTT. Amino acids: CASSPSTSTDTQYF. This sequence joins TRBV13 and TRBJ2-3, with D unclear. Germline V CDR1 and CDR2: PRHDT, FYEKMQ (reference sequence). Trimming stripped 5 bases from V and 0 bases from J, with 9 bases between. This CDR3 has 14 residues.

The V and J genes are TRBV20-1 and TRBJ2-3; 8 bases are shared with TRBD2. In germline, CDR1 is DFQATT, CDR2 SNEGSKA (reference sequence). With 6 bases clipped from V and 4 bases from J, the junction kept 12 bases outside the gene matches. The CDR3 runs 15 residues. The CDR3 protein is CSALTTSASSDTQYF. The CDR3 bases are TGCAGTGCCCTTACGACTAGCGCAAGCTCAGATACGCAGTATTTT.

The V call is TRBV28, the J call TRBJ2-7; tentatively, D is TRBD1 or TRBD2 (6 bases each). V was clipped by 4 bases and J by 7 bases, with 14 bases between them. This CDR3 contains 13 residues. The V gene's germline CDR1 is MDHEN and CDR2 SYDVKM. CDR3 in DNA: TGTGCCAGCAGTTCGGGGGCCGAGGAGGAGCAGTACTTC. It translates to CASSSGAEEEQYF.

The CDR3 reads CASSPLAYVADTQYF. The CDR3 DNA reads TGTGCCAGCAGCCCCCTAGCATACGTAGCAGATACGCAGTATTTT. The chain employs TRBV12-3 or TRBV12-4 and TRBJ2-3, with a weak D call TRBD2 (5 bases). The CDR3 runs to 15 residues. Trimming stripped 6 bases from V and 4 bases from J, with 17 bases between.

This chain uses TRBV5-1 with TRBJ2-7; D gene ambiguous. Trimming left V 1 base short and J 2 bases short, with 7 bases between. In germline, CDR1 is SGHRS, CDR2 YFSETQ. The CDR3 runs 13 residues. The CDR3 sequence is CASSLTAAYEQYF. CDR3 coding DNA: TGCGCCAGCAGCTTGACGGCTGCCTACGAGCAGTACTTC.

The chain employs TRBV6-5 and TRBJ1-1; no reliable D call. This CDR3 has 13 amino acids. The germline gives CDR1 MNHEY, CDR2 SVGAGI. V lost 5 bases to trimming and J lost 1 base, with 8 bases between them. The DNA for the CDR3 is TGTGCCAGCAGTCAAGACAAGAACACTGAAGCTTTCTTT. Translating gives CASSQDKNTEAFF.

This chain connects TRBV6-2 or TRBV6-3 to TRBJ2-3; 7 bases line up with TRBD2. Per germline, CDR1 MNHEY and CDR2 SVGEGT. This CDR3 region has 15 residues. V was clipped by 7 bases and J by 2 bases; unmatched bases: 9. The CDR3 region has the DNA TGTGCCAGCAAAGGACTAGGATTTCTCACAGATACGCAGTATTTT. Translation gives CASKGLGFLTDTQYF.

The V gene is TRBV9, the J gene TRBJ2-1; D perhaps matches TRBD2 (5 bases). From germline, CDR1 is SGDLS and CDR2 YYNGEE. V dropped 0 bases and J dropped 9 bases, with 13 bases sitting between them. CDR3 length: 14 amino acids. CDR3 in amino acids: CASSVGDYWGEQFF. The DNA of the CDR3 is TGTGCCAGCAGCGTAGGCGACTATTGGGGTGAGCAGTTCTTC.

The chain is built from TRBV20-1 and TRBJ2-7; D may be TRBD1 (6 bases). There are 14 residues in the CDR3. CDR1 and CDR2 (germline): DFQATT, SNEGSKA (reference sequence). The V end lost 5 bases, the J end lost 7 bases, and 21 bases lay between the germline ends. In DNA form, the CDR3 reads TGCAGTGCTCCCAACAGGGATACCGGCTATGAGCAGTACTTC. Translating gives CSAPNRDTGYEQYF.

V and J are TRBV14 and TRBJ2-5; D is perhaps TRBD2 (7 bases). The CDR3 spans 15 residues. Trimming left V 4 bases short and J 3 bases short, with 15 bases between. Looked up from germline, CDR1 is SGHDN and CDR2 is FVKESK. In DNA form, the CDR3 reads TGTGCCAGCAGCCCCTTAGGGGGGGAGGAAGAGACCCAGTACTTC. As protein: CASSPLGGEEETQYF.

The V and J genes are TRBV7-2 and TRBJ2-4; D ambiguous. Germline lookup yields CDR1 SGHTA and CDR2 FQGNSA. The V end lost 0 bases, the J end lost 0 bases, and 3 bases lay between the germline ends. This CDR3 region has 14 residues. The CDR3 here is CASSLALAKNIQYF. The CDR3 bases are TGTGCCAGCAGCTTAGCCCTAGCCAAAAACATTCAGTACTTC. Full variable domain (outside the CDR3, taken from reference TRBV7-2 and TRBJ2-4): GAGVSQSPSNKVTEKGKDVELRCDPISGHTALYWYRQSLGQGLEFLIYFQGNSAPDKSGLPSDRFSAERTGGSVSTLTIQRTQQEDSAVYLCASSLALAKNIQYFGAGTRLSVL.